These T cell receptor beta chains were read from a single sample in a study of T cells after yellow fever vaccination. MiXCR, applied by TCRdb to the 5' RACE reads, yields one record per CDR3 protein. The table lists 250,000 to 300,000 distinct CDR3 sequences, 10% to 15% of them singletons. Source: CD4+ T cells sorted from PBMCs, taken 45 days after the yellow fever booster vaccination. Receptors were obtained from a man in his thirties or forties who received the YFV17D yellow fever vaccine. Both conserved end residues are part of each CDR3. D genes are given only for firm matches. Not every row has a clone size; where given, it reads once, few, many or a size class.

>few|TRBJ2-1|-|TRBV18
CASSTRDFEQFF
TGTGCCAGCTCAACACGGGACTTTGAGCAGTTCTTC
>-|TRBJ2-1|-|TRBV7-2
CSSSLGGRTGGEQFF
TGTTCCAGCAGCTTAGGCGGGAGGACAGGTGGTGAGCAGTTCTTC
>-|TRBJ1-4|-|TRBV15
CATSSIRGGSEKLFF
TGTGCCACCAGCAGTATCCGGGGAGGTTCGGAAAAACTGTTTTTT
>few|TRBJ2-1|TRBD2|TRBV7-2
CASSFTSGMYNEQFF
TGTGCCAGCAGCTTCACTAGCGGGATGTACAATGAGCAGTTCTTC
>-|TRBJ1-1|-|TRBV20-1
CSARDRTVVNTEAFF
TGCAGTGCTAGGGATCGAACAGTAGTGAACACTGAAGCTTTCTTT
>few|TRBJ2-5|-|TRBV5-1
CASSLNLAPPMSQETQYF
TGCGCCAGCAGCTTGAATCTAGCTCCCCCTATGAGCCAAGAGACCCAGTACTTC
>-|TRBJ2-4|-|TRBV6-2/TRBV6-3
CASSYDRSGIQYF
TGTGCCAGCAGTTACGATCGCTCTGGCATTCAGTACTTC
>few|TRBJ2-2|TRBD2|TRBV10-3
CALSGSRISANTGELFF
TGTGCCCTAAGCGGGAGCCGGATATCGGCGAACACCGGGGAGCTGTTTTTT
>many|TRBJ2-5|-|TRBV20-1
CSARRTRETLKETQYF
TGCAGTGCTAGACGTACCCGGGAGACCCTAAAAGAGACCCAGTACTTC
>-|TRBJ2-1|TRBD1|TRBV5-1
CASSLTGEYYNEQFF
TGCGCCAGCAGCTTAACAGGGGAATACTACAATGAGCAGTTCTTC
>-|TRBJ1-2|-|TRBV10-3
CAISPRDYGYTF
TGTGCCATCAGTCCCCGGGACTATGGCTACACCTTC
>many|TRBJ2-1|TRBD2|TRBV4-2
CASSQDTASGSRNEQFF
TGTGCCAGCAGCCAAGATACGGCTAGCGGGAGTAGAAATGAGCAGTTCTTC
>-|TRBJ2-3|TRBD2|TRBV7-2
CASSSLAGFTDTQYF
TGTGCCAGCAGTTCTCTAGCGGGGTTTACAGATACGCAGTATTTT
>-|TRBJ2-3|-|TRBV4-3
CASSQLIRDTQYF
TGCGCCAGCAGCCAACTCATTAGAGATACGCAGTATTTT
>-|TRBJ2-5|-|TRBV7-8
CVSSLRASTTKQETQYF
TGTGTCAGCAGCTTAAGGGCTAGCACCACCAAACAAGAGACCCAGTACTTC
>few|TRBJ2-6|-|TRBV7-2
CASSLGRAAGANVLTF
TGTGCCAGCAGCTTAGGGCGAGCGGCTGGGGCCAACGTCCTGACTTTC
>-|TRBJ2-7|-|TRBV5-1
CASSLLSARTAKDRYEQYF
TGCGCCAGCAGCTTGTTGTCCGCAAGGACAGCGAAGGACCGCTACGAGCAGTACTTC
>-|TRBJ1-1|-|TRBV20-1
CSTRRGGDTEAFF
TGCAGTACCCGCCGGGGGGGAGACACTGAAGCTTTCTTT
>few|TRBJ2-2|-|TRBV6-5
CASSYGPGELFF
TGTGCCAGCAGTTACGGACCCGGGGAGCTGTTTTTT
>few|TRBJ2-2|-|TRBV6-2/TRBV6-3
CASSQGLAGTGELFF
TGTGCCAGCAGTCAGGGACTGGCTGGCACCGGGGAGCTGTTTTTT
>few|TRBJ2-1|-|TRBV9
CASSVGPGNEQFF
TGTGCCAGCAGCGTAGGCCCTGGAAATGAGCAGTTCTTC